This TCR beta chain originates from a study of OX40 agonist ivuxolimab in advanced cancers. Study background: With ivuxolimab, an agonistic anti-OX40 (CD134) antibody, patients were treated.

Per the germline V gene, CDR1 is MNHNY and CDR2 is SVGAGI (reference sequence). With 5 bases removed from V and 1 base from J, the gap between germline ends came to 12 bases. The CDR3 sequence is 15 residues long. Clones were read by immunoSEQ multiplex PCR, and TCRdb kept only the in-frame ones, dropping some. The sample includes around 60,000 clones, about 91% of them seen just once. The rearrangement uses TRBV6-6 and TRBJ1-5; possibly TRBD1 for D (6 bases). The sample was CD4+ or CD8+ T cells sorted from blood, taken in a trial of the OX40 agonist ivuxolimab. This sequence was found in an adult with an advanced solid tumor such as melanoma, head and neck, liver or kidney cancer. CDR3 sequence: CASSDRRESNQPQHF. In nucleotides, the CDR3 is TGTGCCAGCAGTGACAGGAGGGAGAGCAATCAGCCCCAGCATTTT.